Presented here are 20 T cell receptor beta chains from one specimen sequenced in a study of technical replicates of blood from a few donors. The assay was immunoSEQ multiplex PCR, and TCRdb's table has in-frame clones only and misses some. The sample contains tens of thousands of clones, around 86% of which appear only once. The sample consisted of PBMCs. Receptors originate from a human donor in good health. Some clones in this sample may be carry-over from other donors' samples.

CDR3 in amino acids: CSVEGSSSGAYEQYF. The CDR3 coding sequence is TGCAGCGTTGAAGGGTCCTCTAGCGGCGCCTACGAGCAGTACTTC. The V call is TRBV29-1, the J call TRBJ2-7, with TRBD2 identical over 7 bases. J lost 2 bases, V lost 1 base, and 8 bases had no gene match. The CDR3 runs 15 residues. Germline V CDR1 and CDR2: SQVTM, ANQGSEA.

V is TRBV23-1 and J is TRBJ2-7; 9 bases match TRBD1. TRBV23-1 is an ORF; its function is uncertain. The CDR3 consists of 20 residues. The V gene end was trimmed by 1 base and the J gene end by 3 bases; junction bases not matched to a gene: 19. CDR3 sequence: CASSQFIRTGDSKAYYEQYF. For the CDR3, the DNA is TGCGCCAGCAGTCAATTTATTAGGACAGGGGATTCGAAAGCCTACTACGAGCAGTACTTC.

The DNA for the CDR3 is TGTGCCAGCAGAAAGACTAGCGGGGGGGCCGTTGAGCAGTTCTTC. Translating it yields CASRKTSGGAVEQFF. The J gene is TRBJ2-1, the V gene TRBV2, with 14 nucleotides matching TRBD2. This CDR3 is built from 15 residues. The germline CDR1 and CDR2 sequences are SNHLY and FYNNEI. The V gene end was trimmed by 6 bases and the J gene end by 9 bases; junction bases not matched to a gene: 7.

The chain uses TRBV30 and TRBJ1-3; D is uncertain. CDR3 size: 14 residues. The V gene lost 2 bases and the J gene lost 1 base, with 9 bases spanning the gap. Per germline, CDR1 GTSNPN and CDR2 SVGIG (reference sequence). The CDR3 DNA reads TGTGCCTGGAGTCAAGGGAGTTCTGGAAACACCATATATTTT. Translating it yields CAWSQGSSGNTIYF.

CDR3 DNA: TGTGCCAGTAGTATAGGGATACAGGGAACTCAGCCCCAGCATTTT. Translated: CASSIGIQGTQPQHF. The chain is built from TRBV19 and TRBJ1-5; possible D gene TRBD1, 6 bases. This CDR3 contains 15 residues. The ends were cut back, 1 base at V and 6 bases at J, with 13 bases in the middle. Germline CDR1 is LNHDA and CDR2 is SQIVND (reference sequence).

This chain uses TRBV29-1 with TRBJ1-1, with a weak D call TRBD1 (6 bases). The CDR3 covers 12 residues. In germline, CDR1 is SQVTM, CDR2 ANQGSEA. Trimming removed 5 bases at V and 2 bases at J, with 9 bases between. In nucleotides, the CDR3 is TGCAGCGTTCGCAGGGGAAACACTGAAGCTTTCTTT. This sequence encodes CSVRRGNTEAFF.

This clone appeared a single time. DNA for the CDR3: TGTGCCACCAACAGGGGCGCAGGTCAGCCCCAGCATTTT. Protein sequence: CATNRGAGQPQHF. The chain has TRBV28 and TRBJ1-5; 7 bases line up with TRBD1. Trimming at V came to 10 bases and at J to 6 bases, leaving 9 bases not matched to a gene. This CDR3 has 13 amino acids. Per germline, CDR1 MDHEN and CDR2 SYDVKM.

This chain links TRBV14 with TRBJ2-1; D is perhaps TRBD2 (5 bases). Deletions cut 4 bases from V and 16 bases from J, with 17 bases between. The CDR3 is 12 residues long. The germline V gene has CDR1 SGHDN and CDR2 FVKESK. DNA for the CDR3: TGTGCCAGCAGCCTCACCCCTGGCGGGTCCTTCTTC. It translates to CASSLTPGGSFF.

J is TRBJ2-7 and V is TRBV16; 9 bases map to TRBD1. The CDR3 has 20 amino acids. V trimming: 2 bases; J trimming: 0 bases; junction bases outside the gene matches: 17. Looked up from germline, CDR1 is KGHSY and CDR2 is FQNENV. The CDR3 here is CASSQRTPGQGFPSSYEQYF. CDR3 nucleotides: TGTGCCAGCAGCCAACGCACGCCGGGACAGGGATTCCCCAGCTCCTACGAGCAGTACTTC.

The rearrangement joins TRBV19 to TRBJ2-4; D is unclear. V shed 3 bases and J shed 1 base, with 7 bases lying between them. Germline CDR1 is LNHDA and CDR2 is SQIVND (reference sequence). The CDR3 contains 14 residues. CDR3 in amino acids: CASSIAVAKNIQYF. The CDR3 DNA follows: TGTGCCAGTAGTATTGCGGTGGCCAAAAACATTCAGTACTTC.

The V call is TRBV19, the J call TRBJ1-2; 12 bases fit TRBD1. The CDR3 loop spans 17 amino acids. Germline V gives CDR1 LNHDA, CDR2 SQIVND (reference sequence). V was pared by 7 bases and J by 6 bases, with 15 bases of the junction left unmatched. CDR3 sequence: CASIPRDRGPKAHGYTF. As DNA, the CDR3 is TGTGCCAGTATTCCCAGGGACAGGGGGCCCAAAGCTCATGGCTACACCTTC.

The chain has TRBV7-6 and TRBJ2-5; TRBD2 might be the D (5 bases). The germline V gene encodes CDR1 SGHVS and CDR2 FNYEAQ. V lost 0 bases to trimming and J lost 9 bases, with 14 bases between them. This CDR3 has 14 residues. Here the CDR3 DNA reads TGTGCCAGCAGCTTAGCCCGGGATTTTAATGCCCAGTACTTC. Amino acid sequence: CASSLARDFNAQYF.

This clone was seen at least ten times. V is TRBV7-3 and J is TRBJ2-2, with D maybe TRBD1 (5 bases). The CDR3 contains 17 residues. Germline V gene data show CDR1 as SGHTA and CDR2 as FQGTGA. V shed 4 bases and J shed 5 bases, with 20 bases lying between them. CDR3 amino acids: CASSSKPSRARTGELFF. The DNA of the CDR3 is TGTGCCAGCAGCTCAAAACCGAGCAGGGCGAGGACCGGGGAGCTGTTTTTT.

The V gene is TRBV9, the J gene TRBJ2-1; 8 bases map to TRBD2. V lost 4 bases and J lost 9; bases outside the gene matches: 9. This CDR3 comprises 14 residues. CDR1 is SGDLS and CDR2 is YYNGEE in the germline V gene. The CDR3 loop is CASSISGSFGEQFF. The CDR3 nucleotides are TGTGCCAGCAGCATCAGCGGGAGTTTTGGTGAGCAGTTCTTC.

J is TRBJ1-2 and V is TRBV6-1, with D maybe TRBD1 (5 bases). Trimming took off 4 bases at V and 10 bases at J, with 19 bases between the two ends. Germline-derived CDR1 and CDR2 are MNHNS and SASEGT. The length of the CDR3 is 14 residues. In nucleotides, the CDR3 is TGTGCCAGCAGTGCAAGACAGCCGACCCACCTCTACACCTTC. Its translation is CASSARQPTHLYTF.

This chain connects TRBV6-6 to TRBJ1-1; the D gene is possibly TRBD1 (6 bases). The V and J ends lost 2 bases and 5 bases respectively, with 12 bases between them. The germline V gene has CDR1 MNHNY and CDR2 SVGAGI (reference sequence). The CDR3 loop spans 14 amino acids. CDR3 nucleotide sequence: TGTGCCAGCAGTTACGAGGCCAGGGGAACTGAAGCTTTCTTT. Amino acids: CASSYEARGTEAFF.

The table lists this clone with a few counts. This rearrangement joins TRBV5-1 to TRBJ1-1; weak D call: TRBD1 (6 bases). With 4 bases removed from V and 4 bases from J, the gap between germline ends came to 11 bases. Germline V gene data show CDR1 as SGHRS and CDR2 as YFSETQ. CDR3 length equals 13 residues. CDR3 protein: CASSATGTTEAFF. The CDR3 nucleotides read TGCGCCAGCAGCGCTACAGGGACCACTGAAGCTTTCTTT.

The chain carries TRBV7-3 and TRBJ2-5; 9 bases are shared with TRBD1. From germline, CDR1 is SGHTA and CDR2 FQGTGA. V was clipped by 5 bases and J by 5 bases; unmatched bases: 9. The CDR3 sequence is 15 residues long. The CDR3 nucleotides read TGTGCCAGCAGCCTGACAGGGGGAGGCTCGGAGACCCAGTACTTC. It is translated as CASSLTGGGSETQYF.

V usage is TRBV10-3 and J usage is TRBJ1-2; a possible D gene is TRBD1 (5 bases). This CDR3 spans 16 amino acids. Germline-derived CDR1 and CDR2 are ENHRY and SYGVKD. The V end lost 2 bases, the J end lost 3 bases, and 16 bases lay between the germline ends. CDR3 coding DNA: TGTGCCATCAGTGAGCAGGGCGGAGTATCCGACTATGGCTACACCTTC. Its translation is CAISEQGGVSDYGYTF.

As DNA, the CDR3 is TGTGCCAGCAGCTCACTTCGACTAGCGGTCACCGGGGAGCTGTTTTTT. Protein sequence: CASSSLRLAVTGELFF. The chain combines TRBV11-2 with TRBJ2-2; 9 bases align to TRBD2. J gave up 4 bases and V 4 bases, and 7 bases lay outside the gene matches. Germline assignment: CDR1 SGHAT and CDR2 FQNNGV. CDR3 length: 16 residues.